The sequence of this T cell receptor beta chain was determined in a study of blood T cell repertoires in COVID-19. Libraries were prepared by immunoSEQ multiplex PCR; TCRdb keeps only in-frame clonotypes and omits some of them. This sample yields approximately 130,000 clones, of which 70% to 80% are seen a single time; around 25% belongs to the top ten. This CDR3 has 16 residues. After removal of 5 bases from V and 4 bases from J, the junction contained 11 bases not matched to a gene. CDR1 is MGHRA and CDR2 is YSYEKL in the germline V gene. The clonotype comes from a human donor in a cohort sampled during active COVID-19. This chain joins TRBV4-1 and TRBJ2-1; 7 bases align to TRBD2. The sequencing sample was made of peripheral blood. CDR3 residues: CASSARGAGLYNEQFF. The CDR3 DNA reads TGCGCCAGCAGCGCCCGCGGAGCGGGGCTTTACAATGAGCAGTTCTTC.